The clone carrying this T cell receptor beta chain has more than one count but fewer than ten. This sample was taken from a study of cytomegalovirus exposure and HLA in healthy donors. Study-level information: Researchers found that around 80% of over 350 genotyped donors fell within the Caucasian-associated ancestry cluster.

PCR involved 60 Vbeta and 13 Jbeta primers. TCRdb's copy holds only in-frame clones and misses some; the assay was immunoSEQ multiplex PCR. The data hold more than 150,000 clones, with 79% observed a single time. The TCR was taken from a girl between 5 and 17 years old in good health and CMV-seropositive. The sequencing sample was made of PBMCs.

The CDR3 sequence: CATSRETGGRGYTF. CDR3 coding DNA: TGTGCCACCAGCAGAGAAACAGGGGGGAGAGGCTACACCTTC. This chain connects TRBV15 to TRBJ1-2; 8 nucleotides match TRBD1. The CDR3 is 14 residues long. CDR1 is LNHNV and CDR2 is YYDKDF in the germline V gene (reference sequence). The trim removed 0 bases at V and 8 bases at J, leaving 5 bases unmatched.